What follows describes a single TCR beta chain. The CDR3 length is 16 residues. V was clipped by 4 bases and J by 3 bases; unmatched bases: 7. CDR1 SGHNT and CDR2 YYREEE come from the germline V gene (reference sequence). The data are from a study of blood T cell repertoires in COVID-19. Study-wide background: Samples of COVID-19 (acute and convalescent) were obtained from the United States, Italy and Spain. PBMCs, B-cell-depleted T cells, or T cells provided the cDNA or gDNA that made up the material.

Authors' processing steps: It was from reference gene primer amplification that nucleated cell counts were estimated. TCRdb's copy holds only in-frame clones and misses some; the assay was immunoSEQ multiplex PCR. That table is the source of V, J and clone size, and D and trimming were worked out from the DNA. The sample consists of about 400,000 clones, more than 80% of them appearing once. This TCR was recovered from a man aged 35-49 years with acute or convalescent COVID-19. Sequences were obtained from peripheral blood. The chain uses TRBV5-4 and TRBJ1-2; 12 bases agree with TRBD1. The CDR3 loop reads CASSPTGTGGYYGYTF. CDR3 DNA sequence: TGTGCCAGCAGCCCTACCGGGACAGGGGGCTACTATGGCTACACCTTC.